The 32 T cell receptor beta chains reported below all come from one sample, sequenced in a study of cytomegalovirus exposure and HLA in healthy donors. Primers for the PCR totalled 60 Vbeta and 13 Jbeta. Profiled with immunoSEQ multiplex PCR; TCRdb holds only in-frame clones, not every one. The repertoire holds approximately 110,000 clones, with more than 75% as singletons. Sequencing was done on a sample of PBMCs. All receptors come from a woman aged 60 to 75 in good health and CMV-seropositive.

A few counts support this clone. This rearrangement joins TRBV5-1 to TRBJ1-1, with 8 nucleotides matching TRBD1. The CDR3 covers 13 residues. Per the germline V gene, CDR1 is SGHRS and CDR2 is YFSETQ. V shed 4 bases, J shed 1 base, and the junction held 0 bases outside the gene matches. CDR3 loop: CASSGQGNTEAFF. The CDR3 DNA is TGCGCCAGCAGCGGACAGGGGAACACTGAAGCTTTCTTT.

The CDR3 here is CASSLTGLNEQFF. CDR3 bases: TGTGCCAGCAGCTTGACAGGGCTCAATGAGCAGTTCTTC. The chain uses TRBV11-2 and TRBJ2-1; 7 bases match TRBD1. This CDR3 spans 13 amino acids. Germline V gene data show CDR1 as SGHAT and CDR2 as FQNNGV. V was clipped by 3 bases and J by 6 bases; unmatched bases: 2. Combining the CDR3 with reference TRBV11-2 and TRBJ2-1 gives the whole variable domain EAGVAQSPRYKIIEKRQSVAFWCNPISGHATLYWYQQILGQGPKLLIQFQNNGVVDDSQLPKDRFSAERLKGVDSTLKIQPAKLEDSAVYLCASSLTGLNEQFFGPGTRLTVL.

This chain links TRBV5-1 with TRBJ1-1, with D uncertain. This CDR3 contains 15 residues. Between the trimmed V and J ends, which lost 3 bases and 1 base, there was a span of 13 bases. Germline CDR1 is SGHRS and CDR2 is YFSETQ. The CDR3 region has the DNA TGCGCCAGCAGCTCTTACGGTAGTCAGAACACTGAAGCTTTCTTT. Translation gives CASSSYGSQNTEAFF. The full variable domain, in which reference TRBV5-1 and TRBJ1-1 provide the parts outside the CDR3, is KAGVTQTPRYLIKTRGQQVTLSCSPISGHRSVSWYQQTPGQGLQFLFEYFSETQRNKGNFPGRFSGRQFSNSRSEMNVSTLELGDSALYLCASSSYGSQNTEAFFGQGTRLTVV.

The rearrangement uses TRBV23-1 and TRBJ1-2, with TRBD1 identical over 10 bases. TRBV23-1 is placed among ORFs of uncertain function. The CDR3 consists of 12 residues. V lost 3 bases and J lost 8; bases outside the gene matches: 0. Written as DNA, the CDR3 is TGCGCCAGCAGTCAGACAGGGGGCGGCTACACCTTC. It is translated as CASSQTGGGYTF.

The chain couples TRBV10-3 to TRBJ2-1, with 7 bases lining up with TRBD2. After removal of 0 bases from V and 6 bases from J, the junction contained 8 bases not matched to a gene. The CDR3 runs 16 residues. CDR1 is ENHRY, CDR2 SYGVKD, per germline. The CDR3 here is CAISESRTRDPNEQFF. CDR3 nucleotides: TGTGCCATCAGTGAGTCTCGGACTAGGGACCCCAATGAGCAGTTCTTC.

This clone occurred a few times. V is TRBV27 and J is TRBJ2-1; tentative D call: TRBD1 (5 bases). Germline-derived CDR1 and CDR2 are MNHEY and SMNVEV (reference sequence). With 3 bases removed from V and 9 bases from J, the gap between germline ends came to 24 bases. The CDR3 consists of 17 residues. The CDR3: CASSFKGWGSLRTEQFF. The CDR3 coding sequence is TGTGCCAGCAGTTTTAAGGGATGGGGCTCATTAAGGACTGAGCAGTTCTTC.

The chain is built from TRBV6-1 and TRBJ2-3; no firm D call. Deletions cut 0 bases from V and 1 base from J, with 8 bases between. The CDR3 runs 15 residues. Germline loops: CDR1 MNHNS, CDR2 SASEGT. The CDR3 nucleotides are TGTGCCAGCAGTGAAGCAGGTCGGGGCACAGATACGCAGTATTTT. It yields the protein CASSEAGRGTDTQYF.

This chain connects TRBV27 to TRBJ1-1; D remains ambiguous. Germline V gene lookup returns CDR1 MNHEY and CDR2 SMNVEV (reference sequence). V lost 6 bases and J lost 4, with 12 bases in between. The CDR3 has 13 residues. The CDR3 loop reads CASRPRLSTEAFF. The CDR3, as DNA: TGTGCCAGCAGACCTCGACTAAGCACTGAAGCTTTCTTT.

This clone has only a few counts. V usage is TRBV27 and J usage is TRBJ1-3; D uncertain. The CDR3 loop spans 15 amino acids. Trimming took 6 bases from V and 0 from J, leaving 12 bases between them. Germline V gene lookup returns CDR1 MNHEY and CDR2 SMNVEV (reference sequence). The CDR3 bases are TGTGCCAGCAGCTTCTCGGTAAACTCTGGAAACACCATATATTTT. It is translated as CASSFSVNSGNTIYF.

The chain employs TRBV6-5 and TRBJ2-1, with 11 nucleotides matching TRBD2. Per germline, CDR1 MNHEY and CDR2 SVGAGI. Trimming cost V 7 bases and J 5 bases; bases outside gene matches: 4. The CDR3 contains 14 residues. CDR3 protein: CASKTSGVHNEQFF. The CDR3 coding sequence is TGTGCCAGCAAGACTAGCGGGGTTCACAATGAGCAGTTCTTC.

This sequence joins TRBV15 and TRBJ2-7; 7 nucleotides line up with TRBD2. The CDR3 length is 15 residues. The junction had 6 bases not matched to a gene; V was cut back by 0 bases and J by 4 bases. CDR1 is LNHNV and CDR2 is YYDKDF in the germline V gene (reference sequence). The CDR3 DNA follows: TGTGCCACCAGCAGAGATACTGGGGGGGGATACGAGCAGTACTTC. Amino acids: CATSRDTGGGYEQYF.

The chain employs TRBV4-2 and TRBJ2-1; 10 nucleotides agree with TRBD2. The length of the CDR3 is 16 residues. V was clipped by 0 bases and J by 9 bases; unmatched bases: 8. Germline loops: CDR1 LGHNA, CDR2 YNFKEQ. The CDR3 bases are TGTGCCAGCAGCCAAGACGAAGCCAGCGGGAGGGCTGAGCAGTTCTTC. It encodes CASSQDEASGRAEQFF.

This sequence joins TRBV6-6 and TRBJ2-7; D uncertain. Trimming left V 2 bases short and J 4 bases short, with 9 bases between. This CDR3 spans 13 amino acids. Germline V gene data show CDR1 as MNHNY and CDR2 as SVGAGI (reference sequence). CDR3 DNA: TGTGCCAGCAGTTACGCCAGGAATTACGAGCAGTACTTC. Translation gives CASSYARNYEQYF.

The chain joins TRBV4-3 to TRBJ1-4; TRBD1 matches at 7 bases. CDR3 size: 15 residues. Germline V lookup: CDR1 LGHNA, CDR2 YSLEER. The junction had 6 bases not matched to a gene; V was cut back by 3 bases and J by 5 bases. CDR3 sequence (DNA): TGCGCCAGCAGCCAGTCGACAGGGCCCAATGAAAAACTGTTTTTT. Translating gives CASSQSTGPNEKLFF.

This clone was observed a few times. This sequence joins TRBV6-5 and TRBJ1-2; D may be TRBD1 (6 bases). With 4 bases removed from V and 7 bases from J, the gap between germline ends came to 16 bases. Germline V gene lookup returns CDR1 MNHEY and CDR2 SVGAGI. The CDR3 sequence is 14 residues long. CDR3 in DNA: TGTGCCAGCAGTTCCGGGACACCGGTCGGTGGCTACACCTTC. Residues: CASSSGTPVGGYTF.

This clone came up once. The chain links TRBV30 to TRBJ2-2; tentative D call: TRBD2 (5 bases). From germline, CDR1 is GTSNPN and CDR2 SVGIG (reference sequence). Trimming stripped 7 bases from V and 0 bases from J, with 9 bases between. CDR3 size: 13 residues. CDR3 in DNA: TGTGCCTTCGGACTGACGAACACCGGGGAGCTGTTTTTT. It codes for CAFGLTNTGELFF.

This clone was counted once. The V gene is TRBV7-2, the J gene TRBJ2-3; D gene unclear. CDR1 and CDR2 from the germline V gene are SGHTA and FQGNSA. The CDR3 runs 14 residues. Trimming took 5 bases from V and 5 from J, leaving 14 bases between them. This CDR3 is CASSPPPRGDTQYF. The CDR3 DNA reads as TGTGCCAGCAGCCCACCACCAAGAGGAGATACGCAGTATTTT.

The rearrangement joins TRBV4-1 to TRBJ2-1; TRBD1 is a possible D gene (6 bases). This CDR3 spans 16 amino acids. Germline CDR1 is MGHRA and CDR2 is YSYEKL. Trimming stripped 4 bases from V and 2 bases from J, with 15 bases between. CDR3 bases: TGCGCCAGCAGCCGCCACCAGGGGTCCACCTACAATGAGCAGTTCTTC. Translated: CASSRHQGSTYNEQFF.

Here the CDR3 DNA reads TGTGCCAGCAGTGCCGACAGAACAGGTTTCACTGAAGCTTTCTTT. This translates into CASSADRTGFTEAFF. The chain links TRBV6-4 to TRBJ1-1, with a possible D match to TRBD1 (5 bases). V shed 4 bases and J shed 4 bases, with 16 bases lying between them. The CDR3 runs to 15 residues. Germline loops: CDR1 MRHNA, CDR2 SNTAGT.

J is TRBJ1-1 and V is TRBV19; possible D gene TRBD1, 5 bases. Trimming pared 6 bases from V and 4 bases from J, leaving 18 bases between. Germline V gene data show CDR1 as LNHDA and CDR2 as SQIVND (reference sequence). CDR3 length: 15 residues. The DNA of the CDR3 is TGTGCCAGTAGCAGGGTCAGGGAATGGAGCACTGAAGCTTTCTTT. It translates to CASSRVREWSTEAFF.

CDR3 region: CASSLELAGIGGELFF. CDR3 nucleotides: TGCGCCAGCAGCTTGGAACTAGCGGGAATCGGCGGGGAGCTGTTTTTT. The chain employs TRBV5-1 and TRBJ2-2; 10 nucleotides align to TRBD2. Trimming at V came to 0 bases and at J to 7 bases, leaving 6 bases not matched to a gene. Germline CDR1 SGHRS, CDR2 YFSETQ. The CDR3 has 16 amino acids.

This chain connects TRBV29-1 to TRBJ2-5, with 10 nucleotides matching TRBD2. The CDR3 is 13 residues long. The J segment lost 5 bases and the V segment lost 6 bases, leaving 6 bases of the junction unmatched. CDR1 and CDR2 (germline): SQVTM, ANQGSEA. CDR3 DNA: TGCAGCGTCTCTAGCGGGAGCCTGGAGACCCAGTACTTC. It translates to CSVSSGSLETQYF.

The chain carries TRBV11-2 and TRBJ2-5, with a possible D match to TRBD2 (6 bases). The J call may not be correct, given that the DNA end is closer to TRBJ2-7. CDR3 length: 17 residues. The V gene's germline CDR1 is SGHAT and CDR2 FQNNGV. The CDR3 here is CASSLDPMTSPTYEQYF. The CDR3 coding sequence is TGTGCCAGCAGCTTAGATCCCATGACTAGTCCCACCTACGAGCAGTACTTC.

The chain uses TRBV5-4 and TRBJ2-6; D gene uncertain. This CDR3 has 15 residues. Germline V gene sequence: CDR1 SGHNT, CDR2 YYREEE (reference sequence). The ends were cut back, 5 bases at V and 0 bases at J, with 9 bases in the middle. The CDR3 loop is CASRPLSSGANVLTF. DNA of the CDR3: TGTGCCAGCAGGCCACTTAGCTCTGGGGCCAACGTCCTGACTTTC.

V gene TRBV7-3 combines with J gene TRBJ2-2; no clear D. Germline values: CDR1 SGHTA, CDR2 FQGTGA. This CDR3 contains 16 residues. V lost 2 bases to trimming and J lost 0 bases, with 10 bases between them. The CDR3 DNA reads as TGTGCCAGCAGCTTATCGGGTCAGACGAACACCGGGGAGCTGTTTTTT. The encoded protein is CASSLSGQTNTGELFF.

To note about this clone: Other nucleotide sequences in the sample specify the same CDR3. The rearrangement joins TRBV30 to TRBJ1-4, with D possibly TRBD1 on 5 matching bases. The V end was cut by 3 bases, the J end by 8 bases, with 19 bases between. Germline V gene sequence: CDR1 GTSNPN, CDR2 SVGIG (reference sequence). This CDR3 is 15 amino acids long. The CDR3 is CAWRQTGGIREKLFF. CDR3 coding DNA: TGTGCCTGGAGGCAAACGGGGGGTATCAGGGAAAAACTGTTTTTT. The full variable domain, rest sourced from reference TRBV30 and TRBJ1-4, is SQTIHQWPATLVQPVGSPLSLECTVEGTSNPNLYWYRQAAGRGLQLLFYSVGIGQISSEVPQNLSASRPQDRQFILSSKKLLLSDSGFYLCAWRQTGGIREKLFFGSGTQLSVL.

The V call is TRBV7-2, the J call TRBJ2-7; TRBD2 matches at 12 bases. After removal of 5 bases from V and 5 bases from J, the junction contained 7 bases not matched to a gene. This CDR3 is built from 15 residues. Germline CDR1 is SGHTA and CDR2 is FQGNSA. This CDR3 is CASSLGLAGVNEQYF. Written as DNA, the CDR3 is TGTGCCAGCAGCCTGGGACTAGCGGGTGTCAACGAGCAGTACTTC.

The rearrangement joins TRBV7-2 to TRBJ2-3; no definite D call. This CDR3 has 16 residues. V was pared by 1 base and J by 6 bases, with 17 bases between. Germline CDR1 and CDR2: SGHTA and FQGNSA. CDR3 coding DNA: TGTGCCAGCAGCTTAGGGTTGGCAAGAATGAGGGATACGCAGTATTTT. It yields the protein CASSLGLARMRDTQYF.

This chain links TRBV5-1 with TRBJ2-3, with 12 bases identical to TRBD2. Germline trimming cut 0 bases from V and 5 bases from J; bases unmatched to any gene: 13. The length of the CDR3 is 19 residues. In germline, CDR1 is SGHRS, CDR2 YFSETQ. In nucleotides, the CDR3 is TGCGCCAGCAGCTTGGCGTTATTAGGACTAGCGGGATCGAAAGATACGCAGTATTTT. Encoded protein: CASSLALLGLAGSKDTQYF.

This clone has more than one count but fewer than ten. This rearrangement joins TRBV2 to TRBJ1-1; 8 nucleotides match TRBD1. The CDR3 sequence is 15 residues long. CDR1 SNHLY and CDR2 FYNNEI come from the germline V gene. The J segment lost 1 base and the V segment lost 5 bases, leaving 6 bases of the junction unmatched. CDR3 sequence reads: CASSLAGTGNTEAFF. Written as DNA, the CDR3 is TGTGCCAGCAGTTTAGCAGGGACAGGGAACACTGAAGCTTTCTTT.

The rearrangement links TRBV5-4 to TRBJ2-1; the match to TRBD2 covers 8 bases. Germline loops: CDR1 SGHNT, CDR2 YYREEE (reference sequence). V trimming: 2 bases; J trimming: 8 bases; junction bases outside the gene matches: 9. The CDR3 has 15 amino acids. DNA of the CDR3: TGTGCCAGCAGCTTCTTCGGGGGGGCTCTCCATGAGCAGTTCTTC. As protein: CASSFFGGALHEQFF. Full variable domain (outside the CDR3, taken from reference TRBV5-4 and TRBJ2-1): ETGVTQSPTHLIKTRGQQVTLRCSSQSGHNTVSWYQQALGQGPQFIFQYYREEENGRGNFPPRFSGLQFPNYSSELNVNALELDDSALYLCASSFFGGALHEQFFGPGTRLTVL.

This chain joins TRBV12-5 and TRBJ1-5, with TRBD1 identical over 9 bases. The V gene's germline CDR1 is LGHNT and CDR2 FRNRAP. The CDR3 consists of 16 residues. Trimming removed 6 bases from V and 0 bases from J; junction bases left unmatched: 6. CDR3 bases: TGTGCTAGTGGATCGGACAGGGGCCCTAGCAATCAGCCCCAGCATTTT. Its protein product is CASGSDRGPSNQPQHF.